One T cell receptor beta chain is described in this entry. CDR1 LGHDT and CDR2 YNNKEL come from the germline V gene (reference sequence). The CDR3 spans 13 residues. V dropped 1 base and J dropped 4 bases, with 5 bases sitting between them. This record belongs to a study of blood T cell repertoires in COVID-19. Study summary: Sources were T cells, B-cell-depleted T cells, or PBMCs; the material itself was cDNA or gDNA.

Methods used by the authors: Estimated nucleated cell counts came from reference gene primer amplification. Produced via immunoSEQ multiplex PCR; TCRdb's table is partial and in-frame only. The V and J calls and the clone size are those of that table, but D and trimming were determined from the DNA. The sample has 320,000 or so clones, about 90% seen once. The specimen sequenced was PBMCs or T cells enriched from blood (not recorded which). The receptor comes from a man aged 25 to 40 who had recovered from COVID-19. The rearrangement joins TRBV3-1 (or the pseudogene TRBV3-2) to TRBJ1-5; no reliable D call. The CDR3 loop reads CASSQAFNQPQHF. CDR3 bases: TGTGCCAGCAGCCAAGCGTTTAATCAGCCCCAGCATTTT.